These T cell receptor beta chains were read from a single sample in a study of blood T cell repertoires in COVID-19. Libraries were prepared by immunoSEQ multiplex PCR; TCRdb keeps only in-frame clonotypes and omits some of them. The table records around 150,000 clones, about nine tenths of them present only once. Source material: peripheral blood. These receptors originate from a woman aged 60-75 years with active or convalescent COVID-19. Both conserved end residues are part of each CDR3. D genes are given only for firm matches. Size values are once, few and many counts, or a class for expanded clones, and some rows have none.

D: TRBD2
J: TRBJ2-1
V: TRBV7-3
size: NA
CDR3: CASSPGLASSDEQFF
DNA: TGTGCCAGCAGCCCGGGACTAGCGAGCAGCGATGAGCAGTTCTTC

D: NA
J: TRBJ1-4
V: TRBV7-2
size: NA
CDR3: CASSVNSGEKLFF
DNA: TGTGCCAGCAGCGTAAACAGTGGCGAAAAACTGTTTTTT

D: NA
J: TRBJ1-4
V: TRBV6-4
size: NA
CDR3: CASSDPAGSNEKLFF
DNA: TGTGCCAGCAGTGACCCAGCAGGGTCAAATGAAAAACTGTTTTTT

D: NA
J: TRBJ2-1
V: TRBV24-1
size: NA
CDR3: CATTSGHLGPWSSYNEQFF
DNA: TGTGCCACCACGTCCGGACACCTCGGCCCATGGAGCTCCTACAATGAGCAGTTCTTC

D: NA
J: TRBJ1-2
V: TRBV6-5
size: once
CDR3: CASSYSGGMESYTF
DNA: TGTGCCAGCAGTTACTCGGGGGGGATGGAGAGCTACACCTTC

D: NA
J: TRBJ1-1
V: TRBV6-5
size: once
CDR3: CASSYSNGEAFF
DNA: TGTGCCAGCAGTTACTCGAACGGTGAAGCTTTCTTT

D: TRBD1
J: TRBJ1-2
V: TRBV6-5
size: once
CDR3: CASSYPGQGNGYTF
DNA: TGTGCCAGCAGTTACCCAGGACAGGGAAATGGCTACACCTTC

D: TRBD1
J: TRBJ1-1
V: TRBV12-3/TRBV12-4
size: few
CDR3: CASNLQGGTEAFF
DNA: TGTGCCAGCAATCTACAGGGGGGAACTGAAGCTTTCTTT

D: NA
J: TRBJ2-1
V: TRBV7-9
size: NA
CDR3: CASSSLSGVSYNEQFF
DNA: TGTGCCAGCAGCAGCCTAAGCGGAGTCTCCTACAATGAGCAGTTCTTC

D: NA
J: TRBJ1-1
V: TRBV6-5
size: NA
CDR3: CASSLRGFEIFRTFF
DNA: TGTGCCAGCAGTTTGAGGGGGTTTGAAATATTCAGGACTTTCTTT

D: NA
J: TRBJ2-1
V: TRBV5-1
size: NA
CDR3: CASRTPGGNEQFF
DNA: TGCGCCAGTAGGACCCCAGGGGGGAATGAGCAGTTCTTC

D: NA
J: TRBJ1-3
V: TRBV4-3
size: NA
CDR3: CASSQDGPRSSGNTIYF
DNA: TGCGCCAGCAGCCAAGATGGGCCGCGAAGCTCTGGAAACACCATATATTTT

D: NA
J: TRBJ2-7
V: TRBV6-6
size: NA
CDR3: CASSYTGYEQYF
DNA: TGTGCCAGCAGTTACACGGGCTACGAGCAGTACTTC

D: TRBD1
J: TRBJ1-2
V: TRBV13
size: NA
CDR3: CASSLFPRTGVMVDYTF
DNA: TGTGCCAGCAGCTTGTTTCCTAGGACAGGGGTTATGGTGGACTACACCTTC

D: TRBD2
J: TRBJ2-3
V: TRBV4-3
size: NA
CDR3: CASSHKLAGASDTQYF
DNA: TGCGCCAGCAGCCATAAACTAGCGGGGGCTTCAGATACGCAGTATTTT

D: TRBD1
J: TRBJ2-5
V: TRBV5-1
size: NA
CDR3: CASSTGTGALQETQYF
DNA: TGCGCCAGCAGCACCGGGACAGGGGCCCTTCAAGAGACCCAGTACTTC

D: TRBD1
J: TRBJ2-2
V: TRBV19
size: NA
CDR3: CASSLQGVSAGELFF
DNA: TGTGCCAGTAGTCTTCAGGGGGTGTCAGCCGGGGAGCTGTTTTTT

D: NA
J: TRBJ1-1
V: TRBV19
size: NA
CDR3: CASSEGSEGNTEAFF
DNA: TGTGCCAGTAGTGAGGGCTCCGAAGGGAACACTGAAGCTTTCTTT

D: NA
J: TRBJ2-1
V: TRBV6-6
size: once
CDR3: CASSYSRIGGNEQFF
DNA: TGTGCCAGCAGTTACTCGCGAATTGGCGGGAATGAGCAGTTCTTC

D: NA
J: TRBJ2-5
V: TRBV6-5
size: NA
CDR3: CASRPQGPETQYF
DNA: TGTGCCAGCAGGCCCCAGGGCCCAGAGACCCAGTACTTC

D: TRBD2
J: TRBJ2-3
V: TRBV4-3
size: NA
CDR3: CASSQAGGRESTDTQYF
DNA: TGCGCCAGCAGCCAAGCGGGTGGGCGGGAGTCCACAGATACGCAGTATTTT

D: NA
J: TRBJ2-7
V: TRBV18
size: NA
CDR3: CASSPDGGQQYF
DNA: TGTGCCAGCTCCCCAGACGGAGGGCAGCAGTACTTC

D: TRBD1
J: TRBJ2-1
V: TRBV4-3
size: NA
CDR3: CASSQDRDRGQNEQFF
DNA: TGCGCCAGCAGCCAAGATAGGGACAGGGGACAGAATGAGCAGTTCTTC

D: TRBD1
J: TRBJ1-2
V: TRBV7-7
size: NA
CDR3: CASAGDRGCGYTF
DNA: TGTGCTAGCGCAGGCGACAGGGGCTGCGGCTACACCTTC

D: TRBD1
J: TRBJ2-5
V: TRBV5-1
size: NA
CDR3: CASSHLGTGSGFQETQYF
DNA: TGCGCCAGCAGCCACCTCGGGACAGGCAGTGGGTTTCAAGAGACCCAGTACTTC

D: TRBD2
J: TRBJ2-1
V: TRBV19
size: NA
CDR3: CASSFTSGGAGNEQFF
DNA: TGTGCCAGTAGTTTTACTAGCGGGGGGGCAGGCAATGAGCAGTTCTTC

D: NA
J: TRBJ1-2
V: TRBV19
size: NA
CDR3: CASREGYGYTF
DNA: TGTGCCAGTCGAGAGGGCTATGGCTACACCTTC

D: TRBD1
J: TRBJ1-2
V: TRBV19
size: NA
CDR3: CASRTPGTGLYGYTF
DNA: TGTGCCAGTAGGACCCCCGGGACAGGCCTTTATGGCTACACCTTC

D: NA
J: TRBJ1-1
V: TRBV27
size: NA
CDR3: CASSYLAPRATEAFF
DNA: TGTGCCAGCAGTTACCTGGCCCCACGAGCGACTGAAGCTTTCTTT

D: NA
J: TRBJ2-3
V: TRBV30
size: once
CDR3: CAWTGGTDTQYF
DNA: TGTGCCTGGACAGGGGGCACAGATACGCAGTATTTT

D: TRBD1
J: TRBJ1-3
V: TRBV23-1
size: NA
CDR3: CASSQGPGQGSGNTIYF
DNA: TGCGCCAGCAGTCAAGGCCCGGGACAGGGGTCTGGAAACACCATATATTTT

D: TRBD1
J: TRBJ1-1
V: TRBV6-2/TRBV6-3
size: NA
CDR3: CASSDPGGTEAFF
DNA: TGTGCCAGCAGTGACCCAGGGGGCACTGAAGCTTTCTTT

D: NA
J: TRBJ1-4
V: TRBV4-1
size: NA
CDR3: CASGSGFNEKLFF
DNA: TGCGCCAGCGGCTCAGGGTTTAATGAAAAACTGTTTTTT

D: NA
J: TRBJ2-4
V: TRBV9
size: NA
CDR3: CASSVDPTLAKNIQYF
DNA: TGTGCCAGCAGCGTAGACCCTACGCTAGCCAAAAACATTCAGTACTTC

D: TRBD1
J: TRBJ1-2
V: TRBV7-2
size: NA
CDR3: CASSRGQGADYTF
DNA: TGTGCCAGCAGCCGTGGACAGGGGGCAGACTACACCTTC

D: NA
J: TRBJ2-5
V: TRBV3-1/TRBV3-2
size: NA
CDR3: CASSPWTSPPHF
DNA: TGTGCCAGCAGCCCCTGGACTTCCCCCCCACACTTC

D: TRBD1
J: TRBJ1-1
V: TRBV6-4
size: NA
CDR3: CASRVDRANTEAFF
DNA: TGTGCCAGCAGAGTGGACAGGGCGAACACTGAAGCTTTCTTT

D: TRBD1
J: TRBJ1-2
V: TRBV6-6
size: once
CDR3: CASSRNPTGQGISYGYTF
DNA: TGTGCCAGCAGCCGAAACCCCACGGGACAGGGGATATCCTATGGCTACACCTTC

D: TRBD1
J: TRBJ1-1
V: TRBV10-3
size: NA
CDR3: CAISTGQGTEAFF
DNA: TGTGCCATCAGCACGGGACAGGGGACTGAAGCTTTCTTT

D: NA
J: TRBJ2-2
V: TRBV2
size: NA
CDR3: CASSPTYTGELFF
DNA: TGTGCCAGCAGCCCAACATACACCGGGGAGCTGTTTTTT

D: TRBD1
J: TRBJ1-1
V: TRBV12-3/TRBV12-4
size: NA
CDR3: CASSATGTTEAFF
DNA: TGTGCCAGCAGTGCGACAGGGACCACTGAAGCTTTCTTT

D: NA
J: TRBJ1-2
V: TRBV19
size: NA
CDR3: CASSMGRQDYGYTF
DNA: TGTGCCAGTAGTATGGGCCGACAGGACTATGGCTACACCTTC

D: NA
J: TRBJ2-1
V: TRBV16
size: NA
CDR3: CASSQTRGRNNEQFF
DNA: TGTGCCAGCAGCCAAACTCGGGGGAGAAACAATGAGCAGTTCTTC

D: NA
J: TRBJ1-5
V: TRBV24-1
size: few
CDR3: CATSDRGGGGNQPQHF
DNA: TGTGCCACCAGTGACCGCGGGGGGGGAGGCAATCAGCCCCAGCATTTT

D: NA
J: TRBJ1-2
V: TRBV5-1
size: NA
CDR3: CASSLRAGTLSDNYGYTF
DNA: TGCGCCAGCAGCCTCCGAGCCGGGACACTCTCTGATAACTATGGCTACACCTTC

D: NA
J: TRBJ2-2
V: TRBV6-5
size: NA
CDR3: CASRRAGGELFF
DNA: TGTGCCAGCAGGCGAGCAGGGGGGGAGCTGTTTTTT

D: NA
J: TRBJ2-7
V: TRBV6-5
size: NA
CDR3: CASSLRDTSYEQYF
DNA: TGTGCCAGCAGTCTCCGCGACACCTCCTACGAGCAGTACTTC

D: TRBD1
J: TRBJ1-6
V: TRBV7-2
size: NA
CDR3: CASRPPGQGTPWPLHF
DNA: TGTGCCAGCAGACCCCCGGGACAGGGGACCCCTTGGCCCCTCCACTTT